This T cell receptor (beta chain) stems from a study of blood T cell repertoires in COVID-19. Study in general: Acute and convalescent COVID-19 samples came from the United States, Italy and Spain. Sample material is recorded as cDNA or gDNA derived from T cells, B-cell-depleted T cells, or PBMCs.

Under the authors' procedure: The authors estimated nucleated cell counts from reference gene primer amplification. The data were produced by immunoSEQ multiplex PCR, yet TCRdb's version contains in-frame clones alone and is incomplete. That table is the source of V, J and clone size, and D and trimming were worked out from the DNA. The repertoire holds hundreds of thousands of clones, with roughly 90% as singletons. Patients of the Seattle cohort, enrolled during active infection, were followed longitudinally. V shed 2 bases, J shed 2 bases, and the junction held 8 bases outside the gene matches. CDR3 length: 16 amino acids. In germline, CDR1 is MNHEY, CDR2 SMNVEV (reference sequence).

This chain links TRBV27 with TRBJ2-5, with 7 bases that match TRBD2. This TCR came from a woman between 25 and 40 years old with COVID-19, enrolled during active disease. Specimen: peripheral blood. The DNA of the CDR3 is TGTGCCAGCAGTTTAAGGTACCCTAGCGGACAAGAGACCCAGTACTTC. Amino acids: CASSLRYPSGQETQYF.